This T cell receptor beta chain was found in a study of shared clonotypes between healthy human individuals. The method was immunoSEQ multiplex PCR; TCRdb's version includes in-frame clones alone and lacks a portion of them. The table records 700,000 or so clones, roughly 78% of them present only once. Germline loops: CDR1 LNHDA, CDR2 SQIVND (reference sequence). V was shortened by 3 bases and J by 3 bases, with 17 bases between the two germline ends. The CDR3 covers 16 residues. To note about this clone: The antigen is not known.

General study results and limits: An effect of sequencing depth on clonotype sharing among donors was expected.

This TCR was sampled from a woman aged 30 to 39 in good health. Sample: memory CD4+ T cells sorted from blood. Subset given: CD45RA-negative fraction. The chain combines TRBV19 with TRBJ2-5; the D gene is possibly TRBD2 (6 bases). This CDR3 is CASSIVSGTYKETQYF. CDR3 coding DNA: TGTGCCAGTAGTATTGTTTCTGGGACTTACAAAGAGACCCAGTACTTC.